One sample yielded the 2 T cell receptor beta chains listed below, sequenced in a study of cytomegalovirus exposure and HLA in healthy donors. TCRdb's copy holds only in-frame clones and misses some; the assay was immunoSEQ multiplex PCR. The sample lists approximately 97,000 clones, approximately 93% seen once, with approximately 1.1% in the top ten. Sequenced material: PBMCs. The receptors shown here come from a woman aged 25-40 years in good health and CMV-seropositive.

The J gene is TRBJ2-7, the V gene TRBV19; D not certain. The germline V and J ends were trimmed by 4 bases and 2 bases, with 3 bases remaining between them. CDR3 size: 11 residues. CDR1 and CDR2 from the germline V gene are LNHDA and SQIVND (reference sequence). CDR3 residues: CASSNTYEQYF. In nucleotides, the CDR3 is TGTGCCAGTAGTAATACCTACGAGCAGTACTTC.

This clone was recorded only once. This chain links TRBV7-9 with TRBJ2-7; 9 nucleotides agree with TRBD1. With V trimmed by 7 bases and J by 3 bases, 7 bases remained unmatched. The V gene's germline CDR1 is SEHNR and CDR2 FQNEAQ (reference sequence). This CDR3 region has 14 residues. The CDR3 DNA follows: TGTGCCAGCACCGTGACAGGGGGTTTCTACGAGCAGTACTTC. Translation: CASTVTGGFYEQYF. Together with reference TRBV7-9 and TRBJ2-7, the CDR3 gives the full variable domain: DTGVSQNPRHKITKRGQNVTFRCDPISEHNRLYWYRQTLGQGPEFLTYFQNEAQLEKSRLLSDRFSAERPKGSFSTLEIQRTEQGDSAMYLCASTVTGGFYEQYFGPGTRLTVT.